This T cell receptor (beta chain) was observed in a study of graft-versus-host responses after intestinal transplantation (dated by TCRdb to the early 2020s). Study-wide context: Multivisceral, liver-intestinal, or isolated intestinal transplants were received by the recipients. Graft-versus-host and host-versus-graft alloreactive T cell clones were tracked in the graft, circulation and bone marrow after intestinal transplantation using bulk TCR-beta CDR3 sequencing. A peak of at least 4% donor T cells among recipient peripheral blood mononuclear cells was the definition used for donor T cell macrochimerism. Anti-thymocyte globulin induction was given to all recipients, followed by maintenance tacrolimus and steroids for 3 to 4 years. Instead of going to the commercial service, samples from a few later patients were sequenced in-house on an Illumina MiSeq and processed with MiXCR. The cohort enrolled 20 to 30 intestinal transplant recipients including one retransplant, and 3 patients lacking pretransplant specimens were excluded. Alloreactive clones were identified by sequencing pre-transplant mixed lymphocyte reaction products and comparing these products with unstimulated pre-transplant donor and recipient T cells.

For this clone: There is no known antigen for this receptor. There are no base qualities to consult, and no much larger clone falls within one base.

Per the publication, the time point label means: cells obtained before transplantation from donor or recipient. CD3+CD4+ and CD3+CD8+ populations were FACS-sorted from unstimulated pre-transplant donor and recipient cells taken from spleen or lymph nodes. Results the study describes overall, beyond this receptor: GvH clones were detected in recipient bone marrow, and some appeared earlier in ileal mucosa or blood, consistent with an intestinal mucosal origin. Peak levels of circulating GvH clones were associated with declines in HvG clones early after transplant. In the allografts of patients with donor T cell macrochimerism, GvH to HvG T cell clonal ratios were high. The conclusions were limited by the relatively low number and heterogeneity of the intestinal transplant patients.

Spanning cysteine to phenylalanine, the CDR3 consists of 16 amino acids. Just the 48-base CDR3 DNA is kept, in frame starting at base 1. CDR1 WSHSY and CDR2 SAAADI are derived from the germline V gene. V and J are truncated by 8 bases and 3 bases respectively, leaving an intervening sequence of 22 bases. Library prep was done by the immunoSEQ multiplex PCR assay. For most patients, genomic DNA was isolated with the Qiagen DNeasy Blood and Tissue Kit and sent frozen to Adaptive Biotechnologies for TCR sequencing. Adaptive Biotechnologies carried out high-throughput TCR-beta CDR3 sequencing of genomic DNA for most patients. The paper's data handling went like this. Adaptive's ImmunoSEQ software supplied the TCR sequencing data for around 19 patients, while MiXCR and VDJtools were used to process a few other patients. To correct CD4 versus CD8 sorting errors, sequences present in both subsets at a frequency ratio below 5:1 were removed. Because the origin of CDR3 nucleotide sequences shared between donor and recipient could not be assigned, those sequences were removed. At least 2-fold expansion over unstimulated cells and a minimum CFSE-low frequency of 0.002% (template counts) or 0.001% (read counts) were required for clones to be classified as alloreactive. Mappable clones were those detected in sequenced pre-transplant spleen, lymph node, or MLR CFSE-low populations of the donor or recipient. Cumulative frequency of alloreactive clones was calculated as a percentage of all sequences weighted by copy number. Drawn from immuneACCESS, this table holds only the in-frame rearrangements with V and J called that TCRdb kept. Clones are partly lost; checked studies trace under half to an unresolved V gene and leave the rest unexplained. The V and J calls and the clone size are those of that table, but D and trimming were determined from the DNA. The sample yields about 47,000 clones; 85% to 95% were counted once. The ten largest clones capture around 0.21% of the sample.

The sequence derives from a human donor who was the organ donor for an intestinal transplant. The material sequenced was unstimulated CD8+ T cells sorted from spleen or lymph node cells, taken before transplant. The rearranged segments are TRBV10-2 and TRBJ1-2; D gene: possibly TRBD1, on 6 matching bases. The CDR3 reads CASGPTTDSAYYGYTF. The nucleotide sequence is TGCGCCAGCGGGCCCACGACGGACAGCGCTTACTATGGCTACACCTTC.